The source of this T cell receptor (beta chain) is a study of blood T cell repertoires in COVID-19 (dated by TCRdb to 2020 to 2021). A note on the overall study: Samples covering the acute and convalescent phases of COVID-19 were provided by collaborators in the United States, Italy and Spain. Deeply sampled blood TCRbeta repertoires from subjects exposed to, actively infected with, or recovered from COVID-19 were included in the dataset. The samples were drawn from two sources: the first 160 participants of the ongoing ImmuneRACE study, and over 1,000 subjects contributed by 6 global collaborators. HLA class I and class II types, where available, came from metadata supplied by the sample provider rather than from assay-based typing. Nearly every sample came with metadata listing a de-identified subject ID, COVID-19 status, age in years and sex. The repertoires were made available in a free public database intended to serve as a resource for research on the immune response to SARS-CoV-2. The prospective study material was composed of cDNA or gDNA derived from T cells, B-cell-depleted T cells, or PBMCs. The paper as a whole reports these results and caveats: Clinical and demographic metadata were provided uncurated, with the amount varying by source and participant.

The germline V gene gives CDR1 as MNHEY and CDR2 as SVGAGI. The V and J ends are trimmed by 0 bases and 2 bases, leaving 13 bases between them. Reading from cysteine to phenylalanine, the CDR3 counts 16 amino acids. Only the CDR3 region is kept as DNA, spanning 48 bases read in frame from base 1. The immunoSEQ Assay, a bias-controlled multiplex PCR, was used to amplify TCRbeta CDR3 regions from genomic DNA. The paper's data handling went like this. The number of nucleated cells in each sample was estimated from the amplification of reference gene primers within the assay. Sequence reads were collapsed and filtered to measure the absolute abundance of every unique TCRbeta CDR3 rearrangement. For each sample, productive Simpson clonality was calculated as the square root of Simpson's diversity index over productive rearrangements. The table comes from immuneACCESS by way of TCRdb, which keeps in-frame sequences with V and J called. Part of the clones is missing from these tables; in studies checked, under half for an unresolved V gene and the rest for unknown reasons. V and J calls and clone size follow that table, whereas D and trimming were derived from the DNA. Here the sample has around 450,000 clones; roughly nine tenths occur a single time. In total, the top ten clones hold under 0.85% of the sample.

In the prospective study, participants were roughly 18 to 95 years old, resided in about two dozen geographic areas of the United States, and were enrolled through a virtual design. In the prospective study, participants were assigned to cohorts based on the clinical history participants reported in a screening survey and a study questionnaire. Recovered participants in ImmuneRACE Cohort 3 were defined by two consecutive negative NP/OP PCR tests, clearance by a healthcare professional, or resolution of symptoms. In the prospective study, mobile phlebotomists collected whole blood, serum and a nasopharyngeal or oropharyngeal swab from each participant. Participants in the prospective study had the option to provide additional blood draws and questionnaires over a 2-month period. Before DNA extraction, prospective study blood samples were shipped either frozen or at room temperature. About this clone: This receptor's antigen is unknown. Base qualities are missing; no much larger clone stands one base away.

The V and J genes are TRBV6-5 and TRBJ2-5, with no D gene named confidently. Sequencing was carried out using PBMCs or T cells enriched from blood (not recorded which). The origin of this receptor is a woman between 18 and 30 years old who had recovered from COVID-19. The CDR3 reads CASSYSYPTEQETQYF. The bases are TGTGCCAGCAGTTACTCGTACCCCACAGAACAAGAGACCCAGTACTTC.